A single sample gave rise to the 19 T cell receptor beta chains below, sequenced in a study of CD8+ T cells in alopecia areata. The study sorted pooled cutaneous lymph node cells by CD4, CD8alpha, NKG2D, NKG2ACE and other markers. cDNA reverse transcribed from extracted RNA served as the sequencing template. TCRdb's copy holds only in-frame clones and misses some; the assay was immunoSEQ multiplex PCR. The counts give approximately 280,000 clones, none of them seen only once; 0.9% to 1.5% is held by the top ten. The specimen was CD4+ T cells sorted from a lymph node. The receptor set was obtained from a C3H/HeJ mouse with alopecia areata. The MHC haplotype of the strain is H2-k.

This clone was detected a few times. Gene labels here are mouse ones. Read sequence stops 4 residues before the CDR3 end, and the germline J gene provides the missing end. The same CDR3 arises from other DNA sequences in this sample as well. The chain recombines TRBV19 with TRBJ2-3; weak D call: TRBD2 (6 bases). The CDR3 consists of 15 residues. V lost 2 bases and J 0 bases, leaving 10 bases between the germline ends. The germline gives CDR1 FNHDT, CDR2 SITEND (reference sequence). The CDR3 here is CASSIPWGSAETLYF. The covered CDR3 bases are TGTGCCAGCAGTATCCCCTGGGGTAGTGCAGAA.

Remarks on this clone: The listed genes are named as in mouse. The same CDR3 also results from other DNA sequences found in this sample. The CDR3 bases that were read are TGTGCCAGCAGCCCCCGACAGGGAAACTCC. Translating gives CASSPRQGNS. The CDR3, in full, reads CASSPRQGNSDYTF. V gene TRBV5 combines with J gene TRBJ1-2; 7 nucleotides match TRBD1. The read falls 4 residues short of the CDR3 end, and the missing part is taken from the germline J gene. This CDR3 is built from 14 residues. V trimming: 4 bases; J trimming: 1 base; junction bases outside the gene matches: 3. Germline CDR1 LGHNA, CDR2 YNLKQL (reference sequence).

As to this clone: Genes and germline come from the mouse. CDR3 amino acids: CASSPETGGYSDYTF. The covered CDR3 bases are TGTGCCAGCTCCCCCGAGACAGGGGGCTACTCC. This chain uses TRBV12-1 with TRBJ1-2; 10 bases line up with TRBD1. The read falls 4 residues short of the CDR3 end, and the missing part is taken from the germline J gene. Germline V gene data show CDR1 as SGHSN and CDR2 as HYEKVE. V was pared by 4 bases and J by 3 bases, with 7 bases of the junction left unmatched. This CDR3 is 15 amino acids long.

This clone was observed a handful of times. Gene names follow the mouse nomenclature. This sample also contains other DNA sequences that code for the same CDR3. The sequenced part of the CDR3 DNA is TGCACCTGCAGTGCCGGGACAGGGGGCGACTCC. This translates into CTCSAGTGGDS. The whole CDR3 protein reads CTCSAGTGGDSDYTF. V gene TRBV1 combines with J gene TRBJ1-2; 12 bases align to TRBD1. The read is 4 residues too short to cover the CDR3 end, so that end is filled in from the germline J gene. CDR3 length: 15 residues. The trim removed 3 bases at V and 3 bases at J, leaving 2 bases unmatched. Germline CDR1 is NSQYPW and CDR2 is LRSPGD (reference sequence).

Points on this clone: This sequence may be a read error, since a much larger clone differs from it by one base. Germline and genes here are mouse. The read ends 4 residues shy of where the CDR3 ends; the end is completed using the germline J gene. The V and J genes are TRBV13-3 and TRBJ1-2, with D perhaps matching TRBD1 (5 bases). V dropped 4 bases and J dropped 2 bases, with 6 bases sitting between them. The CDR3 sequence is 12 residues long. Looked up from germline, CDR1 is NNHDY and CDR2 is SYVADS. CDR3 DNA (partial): TGTGCCAGCAGTCACAGGAACTCC. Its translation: CASSHRNS. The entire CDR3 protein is CASSHRNSDYTF.

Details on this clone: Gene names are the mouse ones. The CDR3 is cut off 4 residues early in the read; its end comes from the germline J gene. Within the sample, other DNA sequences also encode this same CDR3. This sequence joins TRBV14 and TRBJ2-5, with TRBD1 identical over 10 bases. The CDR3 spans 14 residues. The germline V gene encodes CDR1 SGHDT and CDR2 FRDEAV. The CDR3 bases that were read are TGTGCCAGCAGTTTCGGGACAGGGGAGGAC. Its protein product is CASSFGTGED. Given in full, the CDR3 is CASSFGTGEDTQYF.

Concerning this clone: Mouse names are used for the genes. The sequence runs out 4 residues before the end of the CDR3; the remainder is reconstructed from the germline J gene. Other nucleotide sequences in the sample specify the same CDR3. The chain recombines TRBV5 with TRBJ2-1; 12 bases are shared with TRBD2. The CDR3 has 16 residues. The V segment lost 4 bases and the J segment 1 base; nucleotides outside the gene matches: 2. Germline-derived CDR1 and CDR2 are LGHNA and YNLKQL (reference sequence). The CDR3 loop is CASSPDWGGNYAEQFF. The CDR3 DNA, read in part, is TGTGCCAGCAGCCCAGACTGGGGGGGCAACTATGCT.

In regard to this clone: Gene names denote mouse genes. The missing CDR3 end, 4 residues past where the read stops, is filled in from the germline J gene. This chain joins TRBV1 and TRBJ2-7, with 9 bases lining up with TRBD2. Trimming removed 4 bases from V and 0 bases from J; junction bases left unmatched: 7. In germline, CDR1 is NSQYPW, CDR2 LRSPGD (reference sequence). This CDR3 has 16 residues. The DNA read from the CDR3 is TGCACCTGCAGTGAGGGGACTGGGTTCTCCTCCTAT. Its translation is CTCSEGTGFSSY. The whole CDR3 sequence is CTCSEGTGFSSYEQYF.

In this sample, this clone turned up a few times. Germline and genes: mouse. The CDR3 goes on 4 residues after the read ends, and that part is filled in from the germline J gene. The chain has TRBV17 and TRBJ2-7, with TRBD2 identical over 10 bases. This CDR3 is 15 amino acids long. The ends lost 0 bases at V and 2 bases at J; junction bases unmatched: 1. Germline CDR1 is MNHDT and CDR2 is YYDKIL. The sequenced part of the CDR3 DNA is TGTGCTAGCAGTAGAGATGGGACTGGGGCCTAT. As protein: CASSRDGTGAY. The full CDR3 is CASSRDGTGAYEQYF.

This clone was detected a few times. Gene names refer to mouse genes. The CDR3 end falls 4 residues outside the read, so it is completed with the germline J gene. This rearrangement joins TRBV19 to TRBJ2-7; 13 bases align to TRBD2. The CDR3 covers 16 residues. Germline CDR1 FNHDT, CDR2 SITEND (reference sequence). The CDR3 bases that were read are TGTGCCAGCAGTACCAAAAGGGACTGGGGGGGATAT. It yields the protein CASSTKRDWGGY. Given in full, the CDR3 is CASSTKRDWGGYEQYF.

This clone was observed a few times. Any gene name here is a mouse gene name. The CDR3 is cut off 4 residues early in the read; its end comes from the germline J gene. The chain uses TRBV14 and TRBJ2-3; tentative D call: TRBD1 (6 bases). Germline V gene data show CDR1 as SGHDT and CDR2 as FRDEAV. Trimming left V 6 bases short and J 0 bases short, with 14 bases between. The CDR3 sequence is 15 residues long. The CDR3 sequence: CASNSGTTSAETLYF. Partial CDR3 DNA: TGTGCCAGCAACTCCGGGACAACTAGTGCAGAA. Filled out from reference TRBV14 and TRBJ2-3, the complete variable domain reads EAGVTQSPRYAVLQEGQAVSFWCDPISGHDTLYWYQQPRDQGPQLLVYFRDEAVIDNSQLPSDRFSAVRPKGTNSTLKIQSAKQGDTATYLCASNSGTTSAETLYFGSGTRLTVL.

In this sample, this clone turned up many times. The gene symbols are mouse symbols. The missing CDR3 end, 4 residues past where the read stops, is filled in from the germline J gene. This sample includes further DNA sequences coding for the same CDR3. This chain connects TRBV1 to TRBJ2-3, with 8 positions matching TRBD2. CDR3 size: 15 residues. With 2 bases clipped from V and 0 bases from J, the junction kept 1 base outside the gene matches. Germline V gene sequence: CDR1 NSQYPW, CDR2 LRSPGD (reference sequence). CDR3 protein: CTCSATGGSAETLYF. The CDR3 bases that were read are TGCACCTGCAGTGCAACTGGGGGTAGTGCAGAA. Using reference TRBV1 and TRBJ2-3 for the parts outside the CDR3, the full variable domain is VTLLEQNPRWRLVPRGQAVNLRCILKNSQYPWMSWYQQDLQKQLQWLFTLRSPGDKEVKSLPGADYLATRVTDTELRLQVANMSQGRTLYCTCSATGGSAETLYFGSGTRLTVL.

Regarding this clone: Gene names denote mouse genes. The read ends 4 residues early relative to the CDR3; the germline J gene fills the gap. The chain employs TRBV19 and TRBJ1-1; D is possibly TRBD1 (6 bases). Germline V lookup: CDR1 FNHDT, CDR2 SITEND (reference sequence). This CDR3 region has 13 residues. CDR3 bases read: TGTGCCAGCAGAGAAACAGGGAGGACA. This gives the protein CASRETGRT. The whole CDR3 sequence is CASRETGRTEVFF.

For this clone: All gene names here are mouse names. The DNA read from the CDR3 is TGCACCTGCAGTGCAGGCCACAGAATTCAAGAC. This gives the protein CTCSAGHRIQD. The entire CDR3 reads CTCSAGHRIQDTQYF. The chain links TRBV1 to TRBJ2-5, with no clear D. Read data end 4 residues before the CDR3 end; the end is taken from the germline J gene. Looked up from germline, CDR1 is NSQYPW and CDR2 is LRSPGD (reference sequence). Trimming stripped 1 base from V and 3 bases from J, with 11 bases between. The CDR3 covers 15 residues. The entire variable domain, with the rest obtained from reference TRBV1 and TRBJ2-5, is as follows: VTLLEQNPRWRLVPRGQAVNLRCILKNSQYPWMSWYQQDLQKQLQWLFTLRSPGDKEVKSLPGADYLATRVTDTELRLQVANMSQGRTLYCTCSAGHRIQDTQYFGPGTRLLVL.

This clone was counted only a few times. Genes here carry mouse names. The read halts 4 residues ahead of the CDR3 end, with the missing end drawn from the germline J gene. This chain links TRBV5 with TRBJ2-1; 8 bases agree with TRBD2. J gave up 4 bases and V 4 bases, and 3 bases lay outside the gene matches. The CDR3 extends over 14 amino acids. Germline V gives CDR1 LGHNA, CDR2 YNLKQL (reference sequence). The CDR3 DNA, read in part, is TGTGCCAGCAGCCCGGACTGGGAGTATGCT. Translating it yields CASSPDWEYA. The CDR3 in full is CASSPDWEYAEQFF.

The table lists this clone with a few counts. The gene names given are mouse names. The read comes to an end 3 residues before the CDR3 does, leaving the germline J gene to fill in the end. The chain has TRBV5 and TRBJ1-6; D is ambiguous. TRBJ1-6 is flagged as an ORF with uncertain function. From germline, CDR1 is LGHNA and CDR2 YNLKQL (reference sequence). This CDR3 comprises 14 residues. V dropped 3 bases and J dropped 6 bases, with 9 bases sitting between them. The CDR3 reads CASSHPRLNSPLYF. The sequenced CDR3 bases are TGTGCCAGCAGCCACCCCAGGCTTAATTCGCCC.

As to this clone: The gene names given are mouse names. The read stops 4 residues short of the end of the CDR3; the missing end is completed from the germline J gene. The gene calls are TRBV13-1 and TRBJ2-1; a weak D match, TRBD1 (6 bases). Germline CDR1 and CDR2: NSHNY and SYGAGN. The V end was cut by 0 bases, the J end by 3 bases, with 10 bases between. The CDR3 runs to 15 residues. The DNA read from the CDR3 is TGTGCCAGCAGTGATGCCGGGACACTCTATGCT. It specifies CASSDAGTLYA. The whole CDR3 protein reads CASSDAGTLYAEQFF.

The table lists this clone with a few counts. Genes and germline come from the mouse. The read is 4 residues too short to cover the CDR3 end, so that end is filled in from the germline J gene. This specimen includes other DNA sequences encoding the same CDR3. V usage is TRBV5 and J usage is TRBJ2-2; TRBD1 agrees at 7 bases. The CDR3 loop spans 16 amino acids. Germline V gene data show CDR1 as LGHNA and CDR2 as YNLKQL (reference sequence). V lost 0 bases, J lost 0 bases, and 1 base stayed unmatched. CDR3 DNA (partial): TGTGCCAGCAGCCAAGACAGGGGGTCAAACACCGGG. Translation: CASSQDRGSNTG. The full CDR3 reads CASSQDRGSNTGQLYF.

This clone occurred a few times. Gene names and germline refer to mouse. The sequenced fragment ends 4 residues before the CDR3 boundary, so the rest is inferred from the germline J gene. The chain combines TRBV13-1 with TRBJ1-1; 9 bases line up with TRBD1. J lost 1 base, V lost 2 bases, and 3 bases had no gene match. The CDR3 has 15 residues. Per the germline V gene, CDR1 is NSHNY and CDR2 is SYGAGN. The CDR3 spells CASSERDRENTEVFF. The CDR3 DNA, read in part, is TGTGCCAGCAGTGAACGGGACAGGGAAAACACA.